Listed below are T cell receptor beta chains from one sample, sequenced in a study of T cell changes during pregnancy in multiple sclerosis. Sequenced by immunoSEQ multiplex PCR; TCRdb stores in-frame clones only, minus some. The data hold about 72,000 clones, with 90% to 95% observed a single time. Here the sequenced sample was peripheral blood, taken in the third trimester of pregnancy. The receptors here all came from a female donor in good health, enrolled as a control in a pregnancy study. CDR3s include the opening cysteine and the closing phenylalanine or tryptophan. The D gene is left open where the match is weak. Clone size is not always given. Where it is, it says once, few, many or a class for expanded clones.

j_call d_call v_call clone_size cdr3_aa cdr3_nt
TRBJ2-3 TRBD2 TRBV30 - CAWSVSGGPTDTQYF TGTGCCTGGAGTGTTTCGGGAGGGCCCACAGATACGCAGTATTTT
TRBJ1-5 - TRBV29-1 once CSVLAQDSNQPQHF TGCAGCGTTCTTGCTCAGGATAGCAATCAGCCCCAGCATTTT
TRBJ2-7 - TRBV6-5 - CASRPGFSYEQYF TGTGCCAGCCGACCGGGGTTCTCCTACGAGCAGTACTTC
TRBJ2-3 - TRBV28 - CASSTSVGLLSTDTQYF TGTGCCAGCAGTACCTCCGTGGGCCTCCTAAGCACAGATACGCAGTATTTT
TRBJ2-7 - TRBV7-8 - CASSLDLPEDEEQYF TGTGCCAGCAGCTTAGATCTACCAGAGGATGAAGAGCAGTACTTC
TRBJ2-4 - TRBV28 - CASRKGENIQYF TGTGCCAGCAGAAAAGGGGAAAACATTCAGTACTTC
TRBJ2-3 - TRBV5-6 - CASSQAGAITDTQYF TGTGCCAGCAGCCAGGCAGGGGCGATCACAGATACGCAGTATTTT
TRBJ2-1 - TRBV18 - CASSPPGTGNNEQFF TGTGCCAGCTCACCACCTGGGACTGGAAACAATGAGCAGTTCTTC
TRBJ2-1 - TRBV10-3 - CAISWDSYNEQFF TGTGCCATCAGCTGGGACTCTTACAATGAGCAGTTCTTC
TRBJ2-1 TRBD2 TRBV9 - CASSPLAGEGNEQFF TGTGCCAGCAGCCCGCTAGCGGGGGAGGGCAATGAGCAGTTCTTC
TRBJ2-5 TRBD2 TRBV11-3 - CASSSVAGGQETQYF TGTGCCAGCAGCTCGGTAGCGGGAGGACAAGAGACCCAGTACTTC
TRBJ1-6 - TRBV6-5 - CASSYWQGRGSPLHF TGTGCCAGCAGTTATTGGCAGGGAAGGGGATCACCCCTCCACTTT
TRBJ2-5 - TRBV5-1 - CASSTPGGQETQYF TGCGCCAGCAGCACCCCCGGCGGGCAAGAGACCCAGTACTTC
TRBJ1-1 - TRBV7-6 few CASSSRQGWNTEAFF TGTGCCAGCAGCTCGAGGCAGGGGTGGAACACTGAAGCTTTCTTT